This TCR beta chain was identified during a study of OX40 agonist ivuxolimab in advanced cancers. Study-level background: Prior anti-PD-1, anti-PD-L1 or anti-CTLA-4 therapy did not bar entry, and approximately 43% had some. Findings and limits, study-wide: Circulating CD4+ and CD8+ T cells showed clonal expansion by week 6 at 0.1 to 3.0 mg/kg.

Trimming took 3 bases from V and 8 from J; bases not matched to a gene: 10. Germline V CDR1 and CDR2: SGHRS, YFSETQ. The CDR3 has 16 amino acids. The protocol was immunoSEQ multiplex PCR, while the TCRdb copy is restricted to in-frame clones and leaves out a portion. The sample consists of tens of thousands of clones, around 89% of them appearing once. A word on this clone: Its specificity is not known.

This specimen was CD4+ or CD8+ T cells sorted from blood, taken in a trial of the OX40 agonist ivuxolimab. The clonotype comes from an adult with an advanced solid tumor such as melanoma, head and neck, liver or kidney cancer. The J gene is TRBJ2-1, the V gene TRBV5-1; 11 bases align to TRBD2. In DNA, the CDR3 is TGCGCCAGCAGCTCCCCGGGTAGCGGGAGGGCCGATGAGCAGTTCTTC. Translation gives CASSSPGSGRADEQFF. Based on the CDR3 plus reference TRBV5-1 and TRBJ2-1, the full variable domain is KAGVTQTPRYLIKTRGQQVTLSCSPISGHRSVSWYQQTPGQGLQFLFEYFSETQRNKGNFPGRFSGRQFSNSRSEMNVSTLELGDSALYLCASSSPGSGRADEQFFGPGTRLTVL.